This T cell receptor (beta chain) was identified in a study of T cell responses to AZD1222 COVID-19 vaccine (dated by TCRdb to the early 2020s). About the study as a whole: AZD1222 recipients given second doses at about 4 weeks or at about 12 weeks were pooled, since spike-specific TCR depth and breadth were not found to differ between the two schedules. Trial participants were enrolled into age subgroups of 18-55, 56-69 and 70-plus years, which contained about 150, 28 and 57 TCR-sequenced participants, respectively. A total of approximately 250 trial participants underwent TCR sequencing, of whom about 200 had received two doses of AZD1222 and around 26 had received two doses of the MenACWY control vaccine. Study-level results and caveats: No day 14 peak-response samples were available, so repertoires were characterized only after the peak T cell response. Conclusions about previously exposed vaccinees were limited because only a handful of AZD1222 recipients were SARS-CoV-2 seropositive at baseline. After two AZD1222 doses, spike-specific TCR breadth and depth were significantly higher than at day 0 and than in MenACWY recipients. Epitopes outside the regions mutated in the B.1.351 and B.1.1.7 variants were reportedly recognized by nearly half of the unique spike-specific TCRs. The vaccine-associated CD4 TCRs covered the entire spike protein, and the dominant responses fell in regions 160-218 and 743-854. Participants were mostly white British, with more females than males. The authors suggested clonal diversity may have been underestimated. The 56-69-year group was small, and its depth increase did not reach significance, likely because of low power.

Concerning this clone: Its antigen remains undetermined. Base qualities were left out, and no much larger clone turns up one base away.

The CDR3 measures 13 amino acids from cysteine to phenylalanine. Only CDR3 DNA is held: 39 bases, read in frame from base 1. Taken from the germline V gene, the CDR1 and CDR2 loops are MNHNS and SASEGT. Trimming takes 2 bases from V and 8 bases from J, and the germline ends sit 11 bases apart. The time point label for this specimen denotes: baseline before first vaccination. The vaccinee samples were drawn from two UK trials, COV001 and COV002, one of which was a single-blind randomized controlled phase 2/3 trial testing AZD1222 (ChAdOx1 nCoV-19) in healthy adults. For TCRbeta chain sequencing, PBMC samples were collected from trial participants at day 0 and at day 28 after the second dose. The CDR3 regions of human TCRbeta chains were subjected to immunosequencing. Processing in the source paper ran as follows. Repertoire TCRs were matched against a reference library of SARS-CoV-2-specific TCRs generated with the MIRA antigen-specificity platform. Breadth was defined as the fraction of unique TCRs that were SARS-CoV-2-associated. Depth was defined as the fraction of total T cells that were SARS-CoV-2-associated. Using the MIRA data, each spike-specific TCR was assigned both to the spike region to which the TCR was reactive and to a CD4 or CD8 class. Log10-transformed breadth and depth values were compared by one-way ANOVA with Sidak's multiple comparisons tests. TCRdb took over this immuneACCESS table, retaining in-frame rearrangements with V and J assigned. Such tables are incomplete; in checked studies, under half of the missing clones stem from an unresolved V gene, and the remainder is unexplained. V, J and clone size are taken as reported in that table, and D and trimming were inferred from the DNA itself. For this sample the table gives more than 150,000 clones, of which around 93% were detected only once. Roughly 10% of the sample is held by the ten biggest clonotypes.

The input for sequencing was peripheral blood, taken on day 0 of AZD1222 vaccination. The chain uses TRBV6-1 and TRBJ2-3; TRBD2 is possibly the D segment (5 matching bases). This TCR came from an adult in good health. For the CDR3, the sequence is CASSELFGGTQYF. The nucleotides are TGTGCCAGCAGTGAATTGTTTGGAGGTACGCAGTATTTT.